The clone carrying this T cell receptor beta chain came up a few times. The antigen remains undetermined. TCRdb re-called the 5' RACE reads with MiXCR, one entry per CDR3 protein. The sample carries some 460,000 distinct CDR3 sequences, approximately 15% recorded once. The CDR3 is 14 amino acids. V lost 0 bases, J lost 3 bases, and 1 base stayed unmatched. Per the germline V gene, CDR1 is KGHDR and CDR2 is SFDVKD. This record belongs to a study of identical twins. Whole-study findings and limits: A cross-sectional statistical analysis, not follow-up of the same donors, supported the conclusions. Within twin pairs, the out-of-frame alpha sequences they shared showed excess low generation probability.

These same records also appear under a second study, on yellow fever vaccine responses in identical twins.

The chain joins TRBV24-1 to TRBJ2-7; 7 nucleotides line up with TRBD1. Sequenced: CD4+ T cells sorted from blood. The sequence was obtained from a woman between 18 and 29 years old in good health. The DNA for the CDR3 is TGTGCCACCAGTGATTTGGGGGACAGCTACGAGCAGTACTTC. This gives the protein CATSDLGDSYEQYF.